These 5 T cell receptor beta chains originate from one sample sequenced in a study of blood T cell repertoires in COVID-19. Assay used: immunoSEQ multiplex PCR; TCRdb lists only in-frame clones, some missing. The table has some 150,000 clones, over 65% seen once. Sequenced: peripheral blood. The receptors come from a man older than 75 with acute or convalescent COVID-19.

This clone appeared once. The chain recombines TRBV2 with TRBJ1-1, with 11 bases fitting TRBD1. The CDR3 has 15 amino acids. Germline lookup yields CDR1 SNHLY and CDR2 FYNNEI. V shed 5 bases and J 0 bases; nucleotides not matched to a gene: 2. The chain's CDR3 is CASSRTGGLNTEAFF. The CDR3 nucleotides read TGTGCCAGCAGTCGGACAGGGGGCTTGAACACTGAAGCTTTCTTT.

Only a few counts were recorded for this clone. This sequence joins TRBV6-2 or TRBV6-3 and TRBJ2-2; 7 nucleotides match TRBD1. The CDR3 extends over 19 amino acids. Germline-derived CDR1 and CDR2 are MNHEY and SVGEGT. V dropped 0 bases and J dropped 1; count of bases not matched to a gene: 11. The CDR3 loop is CASSYSMARGGQNTGELFF. The CDR3 region has the DNA TGTGCCAGCAGTTACTCGATGGCTAGAGGGGGCCAGAACACCGGGGAGCTGTTTTTT.

The V and J genes are TRBV6-5 and TRBJ1-3; the D is unclear. Trimming took 8 bases from V and 4 from J, leaving 15 bases between them. The CDR3 loop spans 14 amino acids. Looked up from germline, CDR1 is MNHEY and CDR2 is SVGAGI. The CDR3 region is CASSEDLWGNTIYF. CDR3 DNA sequence: TGTGCCAGCTCGGAGGATCTCTGGGGAAACACCATATATTTT.

This chain connects TRBV5-8 to TRBJ1-3, with D perhaps matching TRBD1 (5 bases). Germline V gene sequence: CDR1 SGHTS, CDR2 YDEGEE. The CDR3 covers 14 residues. V lost 3 bases and J lost 9, with 16 bases in between. This chain's CDR3 is CASSSGVDGATIYF. The CDR3 DNA reads TGTGCCAGCAGCTCGGGGGTGGACGGGGCCACCATATATTTT.

The chain couples TRBV4-3 to TRBJ2-4, with TRBD1 matching over 7 bases. V was clipped by 2 bases and J by 7 bases; unmatched bases: 8. The CDR3 has 15 amino acids. The germline V gene has CDR1 LGHNA and CDR2 YSLEER. The CDR3 DNA reads TGCGCCAGCAGCCAACAACAGGGGACCTATAACATTCAGTACTTC. Its translation: CASSQQQGTYNIQYF.